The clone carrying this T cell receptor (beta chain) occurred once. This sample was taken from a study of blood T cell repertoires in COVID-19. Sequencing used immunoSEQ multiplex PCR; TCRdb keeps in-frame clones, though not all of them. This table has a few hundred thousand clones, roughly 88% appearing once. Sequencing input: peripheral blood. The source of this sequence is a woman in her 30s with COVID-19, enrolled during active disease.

The CDR3 bases are TGTGCCAGCAGCGCAGGTTGGTCAAGGGGACAAGAGACCCAGTACTTC. It specifies CASSAGWSRGQETQYF. The gene calls are TRBV9 and TRBJ2-5, with a tentative D call TRBD1 (5 bases). Germline V lookup: CDR1 SGDLS, CDR2 YYNGEE. This CDR3 contains 16 residues. V lost 3 bases and J lost 2, with 17 bases in between.